One T cell receptor beta chain is described in this entry. This record comes from a study of blood T cell repertoires in COVID-19. Overall study context: The origin of the acute and convalescent COVID-19 samples was the United States, Italy and Spain. Sample material is recorded as cDNA or gDNA derived from T cells, B-cell-depleted T cells, or PBMCs.

The CDR3 covers 16 residues. The V gene end was trimmed by 1 base and the J gene end by 0 bases; junction bases not matched to a gene: 1. Germline-derived CDR1 and CDR2 are LGHNA and YSLEER. Original processing methods: How many nucleated cells were present was estimated from reference gene primer amplification. Profiled with immunoSEQ multiplex PCR; TCRdb holds only in-frame clones, not every one. The V and J calls and clone size were taken over from that table, and D and trimming were inferred from the DNA. The table lists more than 35,000 clones, 65% to 90% of them singletons. Material for sequencing was peripheral blood. This clonotype originated in a human donor in a cohort sampled during active COVID-19. This chain joins TRBV4-3 and TRBJ2-2; 8 bases fit TRBD2. This chain's CDR3 is CASSQVGLANTGELFF. Written as DNA, the CDR3 is TGCGCCAGCAGCCAAGTGGGACTAGCGAACACCGGGGAGCTGTTTTTT.